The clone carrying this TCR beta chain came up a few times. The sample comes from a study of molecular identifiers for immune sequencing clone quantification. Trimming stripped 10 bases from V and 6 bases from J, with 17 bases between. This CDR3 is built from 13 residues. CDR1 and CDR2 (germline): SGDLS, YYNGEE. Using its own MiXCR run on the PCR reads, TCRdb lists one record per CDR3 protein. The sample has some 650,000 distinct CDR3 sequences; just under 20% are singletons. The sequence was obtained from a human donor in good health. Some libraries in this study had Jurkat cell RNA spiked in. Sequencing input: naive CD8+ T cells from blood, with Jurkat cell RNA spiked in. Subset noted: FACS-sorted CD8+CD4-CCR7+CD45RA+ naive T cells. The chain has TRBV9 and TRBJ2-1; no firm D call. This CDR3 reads CASSRPRSNEQFF. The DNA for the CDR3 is TGTGCCTCAAGCCGGCCCAGGAGCAATGAGCAGTTCTTC.